A single sample gave rise to the 27 T cell receptor beta chains below, sequenced in a study of blood T cell repertoires in COVID-19 (dated by TCRdb to 2020 to 2021). Library method: the immunoSEQ multiplex PCR assay. Not all clones reach the TCRdb copy of this immuneACCESS table, which keeps in-frame sequences only. Checked studies attribute under half of the gap to unresolved V genes and leave the rest unexplained. The sample includes around 340,000 clones, with about nine tenths observed a single time. Under 1.2% of the sample rests with the top ten. The sample consisted of PBMCs or T cells enriched from blood (not recorded which). Every receptor here comes from a young woman who had been exposed to COVID-19.

J is TRBJ2-1 and V is TRBV27; 9 bases fit TRBD2. CDR3 size: 16 residues. The trim removed 7 bases at V and 1 base at J, leaving 8 bases unmatched. From germline, CDR1 is MNHEY and CDR2 SMNVEV (reference sequence). The CDR3 protein is CASKILAGLSYNEQFF. CDR3 DNA sequence: TGTGCCAGCAAGATACTAGCGGGCCTTTCCTACAATGAGCAGTTCTTC.

The chain has TRBV4-1 and TRBJ1-1; 7 bases are shared with TRBD1. The CDR3 is 12 residues long. The trim removed 1 base at V and 10 bases at J, leaving 3 bases unmatched. Germline assignment: CDR1 MGHRA and CDR2 YSYEKL. CDR3 in DNA: TGCGCCAGCAGCCAAGGGACAGGACTAGCTTTCTTT. It codes for CASSQGTGLAFF.

In its sample, this clone was seen once. The chain is built from TRBV28 and TRBJ2-7; 7 bases map to TRBD1. V was pared by 3 bases and J by 5 bases, with 7 bases of the junction left unmatched. The germline gives CDR1 MDHEN, CDR2 SYDVKM. This CDR3 is built from 14 residues. The CDR3 nucleotides are TGTGCCAGCAGTTTCAGGGGGTTCCAGAACGAGCAGTACTTC. It codes for CASSFRGFQNEQYF. The full variable domain, in which reference TRBV28 and TRBJ2-7 provide the parts outside the CDR3, is DVKVTQSSRYLVKRTGEKVFLECVQDMDHENMFWYRQDPGLGLRLIYFSYDVKMKEKGDIPEGYSVSREKKERFSLILESASTNQTSMYLCASSFRGFQNEQYFGPGTRLTVT.

This clone was found once. The genes are TRBV5-6 and TRBJ2-5; possible D gene TRBD2, 6 bases. The ends were cut back, 4 bases at V and 5 bases at J, with 15 bases in the middle. The CDR3 is made up of 14 amino acids. CDR1 and CDR2 from the germline V gene are SGHDT and YYEEEE. The chain's CDR3 is CASSPRGGGETQYF. In DNA form, the CDR3 reads TGTGCCAGCAGCCCGCGGGGCGGAGGGGAGACCCAGTACTTC.

J is TRBJ1-5 and V is TRBV4-2; no definite D call. The CDR3 extends over 17 amino acids. Deletions cut 6 bases from V and 4 bases from J, with 22 bases between. Germline values: CDR1 LGHNA, CDR2 YNFKEQ. The CDR3 DNA is TGTGCCAGCAGTGTAATTGGCGGCGCTAGCACAAATCAGCCCCAGCATTTT. Translation: CASSVIGGASTNQPQHF.

This chain joins TRBV7-9 and TRBJ1-6, with a weak D call TRBD1 (6 bases). V dropped 4 bases and J dropped 10 bases, with 17 bases sitting between them. The germline CDR1 and CDR2 sequences are SEHNR and FQNEAQ (reference sequence). This CDR3 is built from 15 residues. For the CDR3, the DNA is TGTGCCAGCAGCTACACCGACAGGAGGAGATCACCCCTCCACTTT. Translation gives CASSYTDRRRSPLHF. Complete variable domain (other parts from reference TRBV7-9 and TRBJ1-6): DTGVSQNPRHKITKRGQNVTFRCDPISEHNRLYWYRQTLGQGPEFLTYFQNEAQLEKSRLLSDRFSAERPKGSFSTLEIQRTEQGDSAMYLCASSYTDRRRSPLHFGNGTRLTVT.

The chain's CDR3 is CASSFTGVQPSGANVLTF. Written as DNA, the CDR3 is TGTGCCAGCAGCTTCACAGGGGTCCAGCCCTCTGGGGCCAACGTCCTGACTTTC. The chain couples TRBV7-9 to TRBJ2-6, with 7 positions matching TRBD1. The CDR3 spans 18 residues. Germline CDR1 reads SEHNR; CDR2 reads FQNEAQ (reference sequence). V gave up 3 bases and J gave up 0 bases; unmatched junction bases: 8.

CDR3 loop: CASSKDRGYWDTQYF. The CDR3 nucleotides read TGTGCCAGCAGCAAGGACAGGGGATATTGGGATACGCAGTATTTT. The rearrangement uses TRBV28 and TRBJ2-3; 9 nucleotides line up with TRBD1. Germline V gene sequence: CDR1 MDHEN, CDR2 SYDVKM. The length of the CDR3 is 15 residues. The junction had 10 bases not matched to a gene; V was cut back by 6 bases and J by 6 bases.

The chain couples TRBV5-5 to TRBJ1-5, with 9 bases aligning to TRBD1. The length of the CDR3 is 13 residues. The germline gives CDR1 SGHKS, CDR2 YYEKEE (reference sequence). V lost 6 bases, J lost 7 bases, and 5 bases stayed unmatched. The CDR3 reads CASNMGQGQPQHF. CDR3 sequence (DNA): TGTGCCAGCAACATGGGACAGGGCCAGCCCCAGCATTTT.

The chain carries TRBV5-1 and TRBJ2-7; 11 bases map to TRBD2. Trimming cost V 1 base and J 4 bases; bases outside gene matches: 1. CDR3 length: 14 residues. CDR1 and CDR2 from the germline V gene are SGHRS and YFSETQ. The CDR3 DNA reads TGCGCCAGCAGCTTGCGACTAGCGGGATACGAGCAGTACTTC. This sequence encodes CASSLRLAGYEQYF.

This sequence joins TRBV5-1 and TRBJ1-6, with 7 nucleotides matching TRBD1. J lost 10 bases, V lost 4 bases, and 17 bases had no gene match. Germline CDR1 and CDR2: SGHRS and YFSETQ. This CDR3 has 17 amino acids. The CDR3 nucleotides are TGCGCCAGCAGCCCAATGCTTACAGGGGTTTCTTTCTCACCCCTCCACTTT. This codes for CASSPMLTGVSFSPLHF.

The chain uses TRBV18 and TRBJ1-5; perhaps TRBD1 as D (6 bases). Germline CDR1 KGHSH, CDR2 LQKENI. V lost 1 base and J lost 0, with 7 bases in between. The CDR3 contains 15 residues. CDR3 amino acids: CASSPRGGSNQPQHF. The CDR3, as DNA: TGTGCCAGCTCACCACGAGGGGGTAGCAATCAGCCCCAGCATTTT.

The chain joins TRBV20-1 to TRBJ1-5, with TRBD1 matching over 7 bases. The CDR3 has 15 residues. Germline CDR1 and CDR2: DFQATT and SNEGSKA (reference sequence). The V segment lost 3 bases and the J segment 7 bases; nucleotides outside the gene matches: 12. The CDR3 spells CSASSGTARWQPQHF. The CDR3 coding sequence is TGCAGTGCTAGTTCCGGGACAGCGAGGTGGCAGCCCCAGCATTTT.

This clone was picked up one time. This sequence joins TRBV11-2 and TRBJ1-2; 8 nucleotides match TRBD1. Germline lookup yields CDR1 SGHAT and CDR2 FQNNGV. V lost 1 base, J lost 6 bases, and 4 bases stayed unmatched. There are 14 residues in the CDR3. The CDR3 protein is CASSLARGRDGYTF. As DNA, the CDR3 is TGTGCCAGCAGCTTAGCCAGGGGGCGGGATGGCTACACCTTC. The entire variable domain, with the rest obtained from reference TRBV11-2 and TRBJ1-2, is as follows: EAGVAQSPRYKIIEKRQSVAFWCNPISGHATLYWYQQILGQGPKLLIQFQNNGVVDDSQLPKDRFSAERLKGVDSTLKIQPAKLEDSAVYLCASSLARGRDGYTFGSGTRLTVV.

The CDR3 DNA reads as TGTGCCAGCAGCGAATATAGCGGGGCCAGCTCCTACGAGCAGTACTTC. This encodes CASSEYSGASSYEQYF. The gene calls are TRBV7-8 and TRBJ2-7, with 8 bases lining up with TRBD2. Germline lookup yields CDR1 SGHVS and CDR2 FQNEAQ. After removal of 5 bases from V and 0 bases from J, the junction contained 9 bases not matched to a gene. The CDR3 spans 16 residues.

The DNA of the CDR3 is TGCGCCAGCAGTGAAGAGGGACCACAGGGGAGCCAGCCCCAGCATTTT. This sequence encodes CASSEEGPQGSQPQHF. The chain carries TRBV10-2 and TRBJ1-5; 7 bases agree with TRBD1. The V gene end was trimmed by 3 bases and the J gene end by 7 bases; junction bases not matched to a gene: 12. The CDR3 is 16 residues long. CDR1 WSHSY and CDR2 SAAADI come from the germline V gene.

The table lists this clone with a few counts. This chain links TRBV28 with TRBJ2-3, with a weak D call TRBD1 (5 bases). Trimming shortened V by 6 bases and J by 1 base, and 11 bases separated the two germline ends. CDR1 is MDHEN, CDR2 SYDVKM, per germline. The CDR3 is made up of 14 amino acids. The CDR3: CASSLTDRTDTQYF. CDR3 nucleotide sequence: TGTGCCAGCAGCCTGACAGACCGCACAGATACGCAGTATTTT.

This rearrangement joins TRBV20-1 to TRBJ2-2; D possibly corresponds to TRBD1 (6 bases). Between the trimmed V and J ends, which lost 7 bases and 4 bases, there was a span of 25 bases. Germline lookup yields CDR1 DFQATT and CDR2 SNEGSKA (reference sequence). The CDR3 sequence is 17 residues long. The CDR3 protein is CSVSPTGTPKSTGELFF. CDR3 bases: TGCAGTGTTAGTCCTACCGGGACACCCAAAAGCACCGGGGAGCTGTTTTTT.

The chain has TRBV28 and TRBJ2-3; D unresolved. The CDR3 loop spans 14 amino acids. Germline V gene lookup returns CDR1 MDHEN and CDR2 SYDVKM. Trimming took off 3 bases at V and 4 bases at J, with 11 bases between the two ends. CDR3 sequence: CASSLISNADTQYF. Written as DNA, the CDR3 is TGTGCCAGCAGTTTGATTTCTAATGCAGATACGCAGTATTTT.

The chain combines TRBV24-1 with TRBJ2-7, with D unclear. V was trimmed by 4 bases and J by 7 bases, leaving 10 bases between them. Germline V lookup: CDR1 KGHDR, CDR2 SFDVKD. The CDR3 contains 12 residues. CDR3 region: CATSDPNTEQYF. CDR3 DNA: TGTGCCACCAGTGACCCGAACACGGAGCAGTACTTC.

The chain is built from TRBV18 and TRBJ1-1; the D is unclear. The length of the CDR3 is 13 residues. With 4 bases removed from V and 9 bases from J, the gap between germline ends came to 15 bases. The germline CDR1 and CDR2 sequences are KGHSH and LQKENI. The DNA for the CDR3 is TGTGCCAGCTCACGCTCAGTTTCGATCAAAGCTTTCTTT. Its protein product is CASSRSVSIKAFF.

The J gene is TRBJ2-2, the V gene TRBV11-2, with D possibly TRBD1 on 5 matching bases. Trimming removed 5 bases at V and 4 bases at J, with 14 bases between. CDR1 is SGHAT and CDR2 is FQNNGV in the germline V gene. CDR3 length: 15 residues. CDR3 protein: CASSLTPGITGELFF. The CDR3 DNA reads TGTGCCAGCAGCCTCACGCCAGGGATCACCGGGGAGCTGTTTTTT.

The rearrangement uses TRBV10-2 and TRBJ1-1; D gene ambiguous. This CDR3 is built from 14 residues. Trimming stripped 2 bases from V and 0 bases from J, with 7 bases between. Germline loops: CDR1 WSHSY, CDR2 SAAADI. The CDR3 loop reads CASSEPGMNTEAFF. The DNA of the CDR3 is TGCGCCAGCAGTGAGCCAGGTATGAACACTGAAGCTTTCTTT.

The chain uses TRBV20-1 and TRBJ1-1; D might be TRBD1 (6 bases). With 6 bases removed from V and 2 bases from J, the gap between germline ends came to 16 bases. This CDR3 region has 14 residues. Looked up from germline, CDR1 is DFQATT and CDR2 is SNEGSKA (reference sequence). The CDR3 region has the DNA TGCAGTGCCAGTCGGACAGCTTTAAACACTGAAGCTTTCTTT. It encodes CSASRTALNTEAFF.

CDR3 amino acids: CATSRDQGQPQHF. In DNA, the CDR3 is TGTGCCACCAGCAGAGATCAGGGGCAGCCCCAGCATTTT. The J gene is TRBJ1-5, the V gene TRBV15, with D tentatively TRBD1 (6 bases). The CDR3 length is 13 residues. The ends were cut back, 0 bases at V and 7 bases at J, with 7 bases in the middle. CDR1 is LNHNV, CDR2 YYDKDF, per germline (reference sequence).

The chain carries TRBV5-4 and TRBJ2-5; TRBD1 agrees at 8 bases. This CDR3 region has 16 residues. Per germline, CDR1 SGHNT and CDR2 YYREEE (reference sequence). Losses at the gene ends were 0 bases for V and 1 base for J; bases not matched to a gene: 5. The CDR3 nucleotides read TGTGCCAGCAGCTTGGGTGACAGGGGTCCCCAAGAGACCCAGTACTTC. It specifies CASSLGDRGPQETQYF.

This chain uses TRBV5-6 with TRBJ1-6, with TRBD1 matching 9 bases. Germline CDR1 reads SGHDT; CDR2 reads YYEEEE. J gave up 13 bases and V 0 bases, and 5 bases lay outside the gene matches. The CDR3 runs to 14 residues. CDR3 DNA: TGTGCCAGCAGCTTGGTGGGACAGGGTGGGCCCCTCCACTTT. This encodes CASSLVGQGGPLHF.